The sequence of this T cell receptor (beta chain) was determined in a study of CD8 T cells in ankylosing spondylitis. The V end lost 5 bases, the J end lost 0 bases, and 11 bases lay between the germline ends. This CDR3 comprises 14 residues. Germline-derived CDR1 and CDR2 are ENHRY and SYGVKD. Each CDR3 protein gets one entry after TCRdb re-called the 5' RACE reads with MiXCR. The sample carries tens of thousands of distinct CDR3 sequences, less than 20% recorded once. This clonotype was observed a handful of times. Material for sequencing was blood. This TCR was recovered from a male donor with ankylosing spondylitis or in good health (not recorded which). The rearrangement joins TRBV10-3 to TRBJ2-7, with unresolved D. CDR3 loop: CAISRPTSSYEQYF. The CDR3 region has the DNA TGTGCCATCAGTAGACCGACGAGCTCCTACGAGCAGTACTTC.